This TCR beta chain came from a study of blood T cell repertoires in COVID-19. Study context: COVID-19 samples collected from the United States, Italy and Spain covered acute and convalescent phases.

This study enrolled people aged roughly 18 to 90 from about two dozen US geographic areas. Cohorts were assigned according to the clinical history that participants reported. Germline CDR1 is KGHDR and CDR2 is SFDVKD. The length of the CDR3 is 14 residues. Losses at the gene ends were 12 bases for V and 7 bases for J; bases not matched to a gene: 14. As processed by the authors: The assay estimated nucleated cells by amplifying reference gene primers. This table comes from immunoSEQ multiplex PCR, and its TCRdb copy is limited to in-frame clones, with some not included. The V and J calls and clone size were taken over from that table, and D and trimming were inferred from the DNA. The table includes under 300,000 clones, around 90% detected once.

This receptor was identified in a woman between 40 and 55 years old with acute COVID-19. The sample consisted of PBMCs or T cells enriched from blood (not recorded which). The rearrangement joins TRBV24-1 to TRBJ2-1; 7 positions match TRBD2. CDR3 DNA: TGTGCCTTTCGGGGAGGGCCATTAAATAATGAGCAGTTCTTC. Translation: CAFRGGPLNNEQFF.